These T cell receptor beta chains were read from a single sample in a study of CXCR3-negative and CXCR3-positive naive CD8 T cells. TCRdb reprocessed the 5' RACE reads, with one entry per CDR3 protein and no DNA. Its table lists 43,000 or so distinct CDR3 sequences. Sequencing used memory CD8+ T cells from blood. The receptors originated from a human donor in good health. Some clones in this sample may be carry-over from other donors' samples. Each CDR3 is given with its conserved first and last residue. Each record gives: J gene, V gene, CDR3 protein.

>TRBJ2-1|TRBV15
CATSRDQAGVGEQFF
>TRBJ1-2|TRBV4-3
CASSPGRGNYGYTF
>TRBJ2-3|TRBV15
CATSRDGQPADTQYF
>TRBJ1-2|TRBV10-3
CAISESGTVNYGYTF
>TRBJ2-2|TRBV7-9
CASSSTGPNTGELFF
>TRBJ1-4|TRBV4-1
CASSQEGATDEKLFF
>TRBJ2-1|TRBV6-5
CASWDRVYNEQFF
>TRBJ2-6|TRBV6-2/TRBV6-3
CASSYGAGANVLTF
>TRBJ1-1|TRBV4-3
CASSQGEGVGTEAFF
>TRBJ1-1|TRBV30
CAWSVISDEAFF
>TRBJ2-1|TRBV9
CASSASDTSSSNEQFF
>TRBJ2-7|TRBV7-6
CASSSGTGGYEQYF
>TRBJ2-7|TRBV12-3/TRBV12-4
CASSPPGALAYEQYF